Listed below are T cell receptor beta chains from one sample, sequenced in a study of blood T cell repertoires in COVID-19. The table came from immunoSEQ multiplex PCR; TCRdb's copy has only in-frame clones and leaves some out. The sample lists about 250,000 clones; more than 80% were seen once. The sequenced material came from peripheral blood. These receptors all come from a woman under 40 with active or convalescent COVID-19. Each CDR3 is given with its conserved first and last residue. The D gene is left open where the match is weak. The size of a clone is reported for some rows only, either as once, few or many, or as a class for expanded clones.

TRBV3-1/TRBV3-2	TRBJ2-7	.	15	few	TGTGCCAGCAGCCAAGTATGTCTAGCCTCCTACGAGCAGTACTTC	CASSQVCLASYEQYF
TRBV6-4	TRBJ1-2	.	17	.	TGTGCCAGCAGTGACTCGCAACAGGGAACGGTAGACTATGGCTACACCTTC	CASSDSQQGTVDYGYTF
TRBV14	TRBJ1-6	.	13	.	TGTGCCAGCAGCCAAGTGGGGGGAGGACCCCTCCACTTT	CASSQVGGGPLHF
TRBV7-9	TRBJ2-5	.	15	few	TGTGCCAGCAGCTTAGCGCACCTTAGGGGCGAGACCCAGTACTTC	CASSLAHLRGETQYF
TRBV5-1	TRBJ2-5	TRBD2	15	.	TGCGCCAGCAGCTTGGTGACTAGCTCTCCAGAGACCCAGTACTTC	CASSLVTSSPETQYF
TRBV5-6	TRBJ2-7	TRBD2	13	.	TGTGCCAGCTCCCCGGGGGGGTCCTACGAGCAGTACTTC	CASSPGGSYEQYF
TRBV7-8	TRBJ2-5	.	14	.	TGTGCCAGCAGCTCAATCGAACAGCAAGAGACCCAGTACTTC	CASSSIEQQETQYF
TRBV5-1	TRBJ2-3	TRBD1	16	.	TGCGCCAGCAGCCGAGGACAGGGGGCTCCCGCAGATACGCAGTATTTT	CASSRGQGAPADTQYF
TRBV11-3	TRBJ2-7	TRBD2	14	.	TGTGCCAGCTTAATAGCGGGGGGACCCTACGAGCAGTACTTC	CASLIAGGPYEQYF
TRBV7-2	TRBJ2-5	TRBD2	16	.	TGTGCCAGCAGCTCCGGGGTCGGGGGGGGTCTGGAGACCCAGTACTTC	CASSSGVGGGLETQYF
TRBV18	TRBJ1-5	TRBD1	16	.	TGTGCCAGCTCACCGGTAGGGGGCTGGGGCAATCAGCCCCAGCATTTT	CASSPVGGWGNQPQHF
TRBV14	TRBJ2-2	.	13	.	TGTGCCAGCGGAGGACAGTTCACCGGGGAGCTGTTTTTT	CASGGQFTGELFF
TRBV6-4	TRBJ2-1	.	12	.	TGTGCCAGCAGTGACGAGTGGAATGAGCAGTTCTTC	CASSDEWNEQFF
TRBV6-2/TRBV6-3	TRBJ2-7	TRBD1	15	.	TGTGCCAGCAGTAATCCGGGGACAGGGGTTTTCGAGCAGTACTTC	CASSNPGTGVFEQYF
TRBV12-3/TRBV12-4	TRBJ1-1	.	12	.	TGTGCCAGCAGTTTTTTCGGGGGGGGAGCTTTCTTT	CASSFFGGGAFF
TRBV19	TRBJ1-1	.	13	once	TGTGCCAGTAGTATCCTTTTATACACTGAAGCTTTCTTT	CASSILLYTEAFF
TRBV4-3	TRBJ2-5	TRBD2	17	.	TGCGCCAGCAGCCAAGATGGGGCGGGGGGCACCCAAGAGACCCAGTACTTC	CASSQDGAGGTQETQYF
TRBV3-1/TRBV3-2	TRBJ2-7	.	15	.	TGTGCCAGCAGCCAAGATACGACCTGGGCCCACGAGCAGTACTTC	CASSQDTTWAHEQYF
TRBV4-1	TRBJ1-1	.	14	.	TGCGCCAGCAGCCAAACTCGCGGGAGCACTGAAGCTTTCTTT	CASSQTRGSTEAFF
TRBV15	TRBJ2-1	TRBD1	18	.	TGTGCCACCAGCAGAGACCTCCTAGGGACAGGGAATTACAATGAGCAGTTCTTC	CATSRDLLGTGNYNEQFF
TRBV4-3	TRBJ2-7	TRBD1	15	.	TGCGCCAGCAGCCAAGATTGGGGGACAGGGTACGAGCAGTACTTC	CASSQDWGTGYEQYF
TRBV28	TRBJ2-7	TRBD1	16	many	TGTGCCAGCAGTCAAAATGGGGACAGGCTTTTCTACGAGCAGTACTTC	CASSQNGDRLFYEQYF
TRBV6-5	TRBJ2-5	TRBD1	15	.	TGTGCCAGCAGGCCCCGTAGGACAGGGCAAGAGACCCAGTACTTC	CASRPRRTGQETQYF
TRBV18	TRBJ1-1	.	13	.	TGTGCCAGCTCACGGGACTCCCAGTGGCGTGCTTTCTTT	CASSRDSQWRAFF
TRBV6-2/TRBV6-3	TRBJ1-2	.	13	.	TGTGCCAGCAGCCGGGCCTCGAACTATGGCTACACCTTC	CASSRASNYGYTF
TRBV6-6	TRBJ1-2	.	13	.	TGTGCCAGCAGTACGGGTCTGAGGGAAGGCTACACCTTC	CASSTGLREGYTF
TRBV2	TRBJ1-5	.	14	.	TGTGCCAGCAGGGACTCCCTGGCGGGGCAGCCCCAGCATTTT	CASRDSLAGQPQHF
TRBV28	TRBJ1-4	.	16	.	TGTGCCAGCAGTTACCCGATTGGGCATCGGGGAGAAAAACTGTTTTTT	CASSYPIGHRGEKLFF
TRBV5-6	TRBJ2-1	.	14	.	TGTGCCAGCACCCCCCCCAGGGGCCCCAATGAGCAGTTCTTC	CASTPPRGPNEQFF
TRBV7-8	TRBJ2-1	TRBD2	17	.	TGTGCCAGCAGCTTAAGCGGCGGGGGGCCCATCTACAATGAGCAGTTCTTC	CASSLSGGGPIYNEQFF
TRBV14	TRBJ1-1	.	15	.	TGTGCCAGCAGCCAATTTACACGGGGGAACACTGAAGCTTTCTTT	CASSQFTRGNTEAFF
TRBV11-3	TRBJ1-1	.	13	.	TGTGCCAGCAGCTTAGCAGCGGGCACTGAAGCTTTCTTT	CASSLAAGTEAFF
TRBV5-8	TRBJ1-2	TRBD1	14	.	TGTGCCAGCAGCTTGCAGGGGACAGGCTATGGCTACACCTTC	CASSLQGTGYGYTF
TRBV4-1	TRBJ1-6	.	17	.	TGCGCCAGCAGCCAAGATGACTCCAGCTCCTATAATTCACCCCTCCACTTT	CASSQDDSSSYNSPLHF
TRBV5-1	TRBJ2-3	.	15	.	TGCGCCAGCAGCTTGGCGATAGGAGCCACAGATACGCAGTATTTT	CASSLAIGATDTQYF
TRBV20-1	TRBJ2-5	TRBD2	14	.	TGCAGTGCTAGTGACAGCGGGGGGGGAGAGACCCAGTACTTC	CSASDSGGGETQYF
TRBV5-5	TRBJ2-7	TRBD1	14	.	TGTGCCAGCAGCTTGGGGGACAGAGGGTACGAGCAGTACTTC	CASSLGDRGYEQYF
TRBV28	TRBJ1-5	.	18	.	TGTGCCAGCAGTTTAACCTGGGGGCAGTCAAATAGCAATCAGCCCCAGCATTTT	CASSLTWGQSNSNQPQHF